These 15 T cell receptor beta chains were all obtained from the same sample, sequenced in a study of control samples from healthy donors and cancer patients. The data were produced by immunoSEQ multiplex PCR, yet TCRdb's version contains in-frame clones alone and is incomplete. The sample has roughly 370,000 clones, about nine tenths seen once. Material: PBMCs. These receptor sequences come from a man between 40 and 49 years old with head and neck cancer.

This chain joins TRBV4-2 and TRBJ1-3, with unresolved D. Germline-derived CDR1 and CDR2 are LGHNA and YNFKEQ. This CDR3 contains 16 residues. V lost 0 bases, J lost 0 bases, and 9 bases lay in between. In DNA, the CDR3 is TGTGCCAGCAGCCAAGAGAGAGGAAGCTCTGGAAACACCATATATTTT. Its protein product is CASSQERGSSGNTIYF.

The rearrangement joins TRBV9 to TRBJ2-2; 7 bases are a match to TRBD2. Unmatched junction bases numbered 10, after V lost 0 bases and J lost 5 bases. CDR1 SGDLS and CDR2 YYNGEE come from the germline V gene. The CDR3 loop spans 17 amino acids. CDR3 sequence reads: CASSVESPSGVTGELFF. CDR3 in DNA: TGTGCCAGCAGCGTAGAGTCGCCTAGCGGTGTAACCGGGGAGCTGTTTTTT.

The rearrangement links TRBV19 to TRBJ1-3, with D possibly matching TRBD1 (6 bases). V lost 6 bases, J lost 4 bases, and 16 bases lay in between. CDR1 LNHDA and CDR2 SQIVND come from the germline V gene (reference sequence). The length of the CDR3 is 15 residues. The DNA of the CDR3 is TGTGCCAGTAGGGGGACACCAGATCCAGGAAACACCATATATTTT. This codes for CASRGTPDPGNTIYF.

The chain carries TRBV12-3 or TRBV12-4 and TRBJ1-1, with a tentative D call TRBD1 (5 bases). CDR3 length: 11 amino acids. V was trimmed by 3 bases and J by 7 bases, leaving 6 bases between them. CDR3 nucleotides: TGTGCCAGCAGTTTGGGGCTTGAAGCTTTCTTT. Protein product: CASSLGLEAFF.

The rearrangement joins TRBV12-5 to TRBJ2-3, with D tentatively TRBD1 (6 bases). This CDR3 region has 14 residues. In germline, CDR1 is LGHNT, CDR2 FRNRAP. Between the trimmed V and J ends, which lost 4 bases and 3 bases, there was a span of 11 bases. The CDR3 loop reads CASGSGTGTDTQYF. The CDR3 DNA reads as TGTGCTAGTGGTTCCGGCACAGGGACAGATACGCAGTATTTT.

The genes are TRBV11-2 and TRBJ2-6; the D gene is possibly TRBD2 (5 bases). Trimming left V 3 bases short and J 4 bases short, with 13 bases between. This CDR3 contains 16 residues. Germline V lookup: CDR1 SGHAT, CDR2 FQNNGV. CDR3 sequence (DNA): TGTGCCAGCAGCTTCAGAGAGGGAGCAGGGGCCAACGTCCTGACTTTC. This gives the protein CASSFREGAGANVLTF.

A word on this clone: This specimen includes other DNA sequences encoding the same CDR3. The chain combines TRBV7-9 with TRBJ2-2, with a tentative D call TRBD2 (6 bases). Between the trimmed V and J ends, which lost 5 bases and 2 bases, there was a span of 9 bases. Germline V gene sequence: CDR1 SEHNR, CDR2 FQNEAQ (reference sequence). This CDR3 contains 14 residues. CDR3 nucleotides: TGTGCCAGCAGCCTCGGGGGAAACACCGGGGAGCTGTTTTTT. Translated: CASSLGGNTGELFF.

The genes are TRBV2 and TRBJ2-2; D is ambiguous. The CDR3 extends over 15 amino acids. Germline V gene data show CDR1 as SNHLY and CDR2 as FYNNEI. The V and J ends lost 3 bases and 2 bases respectively, with 10 bases between them. In DNA form, the CDR3 reads TGTGCCAGCAGTGAGGCAGGATTAAACACCGGGGAGCTGTTTTTT. Translating gives CASSEAGLNTGELFF.

The rearrangement links TRBV2 to TRBJ2-7; D may be TRBD1 (6 bases). Trimming cost V 5 bases and J 6 bases, with 14 bases left between them. This CDR3 has 13 amino acids. Per the germline V gene, CDR1 is SNHLY and CDR2 is FYNNEI. CDR3 sequence: CASSPMTGGEQYF. CDR3 nucleotides: TGTGCCAGCAGTCCGATGACAGGAGGCGAGCAGTACTTC.

With respect to this clone: The identical CDR3 is also encoded by other nucleotide sequences in the sample. This sequence joins TRBV19 and TRBJ2-5; tentative D call: TRBD2 (5 bases). CDR1 is LNHDA, CDR2 SQIVND, per germline (reference sequence). Trimming left V 3 bases short and J 5 bases short, with 7 bases between. The CDR3 has 12 residues. CDR3 amino acids: CASSIRGETQYF. The DNA for the CDR3 is TGTGCCAGTAGTATTCGCGGGGAGACCCAGTACTTC.

This sequence joins TRBV4-1 and TRBJ2-7, with 8 bases that match TRBD1. CDR1 and CDR2 (germline): MGHRA, YSYEKL. J gave up 5 bases and V 1 base, and 4 bases lay outside the gene matches. The CDR3 spans 14 residues. This chain's CDR3 is CASSQADRVNEQYF. The DNA for the CDR3 is TGCGCCAGCAGCCAAGCGGACAGGGTTAACGAGCAGTACTTC.

The chain is built from TRBV7-2 and TRBJ2-3, with D unresolved. In germline, CDR1 is SGHTA, CDR2 FQGNSA. V was clipped by 1 base and J by 4 bases, with 12 bases between them. The CDR3 spans 15 residues. The CDR3 sequence: CASSLEAPKADTQYF. CDR3 nucleotides: TGTGCCAGCAGCTTAGAGGCGCCTAAAGCAGATACGCAGTATTTT.

CDR3 DNA: TGTGCCAGCAGTTTTGGCGGGGTAGCCCAGCCCCAGCATTTT. This sequence encodes CASSFGGVAQPQHF. The chain carries TRBV28 and TRBJ1-5; D not certain. CDR1 and CDR2 from the germline V gene are MDHEN and SYDVKM. This CDR3 region has 14 residues. The V end was cut by 3 bases, the J end by 7 bases, with 13 bases between. Complete variable domain (other parts from reference TRBV28 and TRBJ1-5): DVKVTQSSRYLVKRTGEKVFLECVQDMDHENMFWYRQDPGLGLRLIYFSYDVKMKEKGDIPEGYSVSREKKERFSLILESASTNQTSMYLCASSFGGVAQPQHFGDGTRLSIL.

The chain combines TRBV11-3 with TRBJ1-6; D uncertain. CDR3 length: 13 residues. Germline V gene lookup returns CDR1 SGHNT and CDR2 YENEEA. The V and J ends lost 6 bases and 12 bases respectively, with 15 bases between them. The CDR3 loop reads CASSTNAREPLHF. The CDR3 DNA reads as TGTGCCAGCAGTACAAATGCCCGGGAACCCCTCCACTTT.

This clone was observed once. This chain connects TRBV10-2 to TRBJ1-1; weak D call: TRBD1 (5 bases). In germline, CDR1 is WSHSY, CDR2 SAAADI. Trimming pared 4 bases from V and 5 bases from J, leaving 5 bases between. The CDR3 sequence is 11 residues long. CDR3 nucleotides: TGCGCCAGCAGTGGGGGGACTGAAGCTTTCTTT. This translates into CASSGGTEAFF.